The rows below give T cell receptor beta chains drawn from one sample of a study of PD-L1 blockade in urothelial cancer. Only in-frame clones appear in the TCRdb table, and some are missing; sequencing was by immunoSEQ multiplex PCR. The table lists roughly 130,000 clones, approximately 88% of them singletons, with 2.5% to 4% in the top ten. Sequencing used PBMCs, obtained around atezolizumab (anti-PD-L1) treatment. All receptors come from a man in his forties or fifties with urothelial cancer. CDR3s include the opening cysteine and the closing phenylalanine or tryptophan. D genes are given only for firm matches. Only some rows state a clone size, as once, few, many or a class for expanded clones.

abundance: .
j_gene: TRBJ2-5
v_gene: TRBV29-1
d_gene: TRBD1
CDR3nt: TGCAGCGTTGAGAGGGACAGACTTAGGGAGACCCAGTACTTC
CDR3aa: CSVERDRLRETQYF

abundance: .
j_gene: TRBJ2-3
v_gene: TRBV11-1
d_gene: TRBD2
CDR3nt: TGTGCCAGCAGCACCGGGACTAGCGGGATGTTCGCAGATACGCAGTATTTT
CDR3aa: CASSTGTSGMFADTQYF

abundance: .
j_gene: TRBJ1-3
v_gene: TRBV5-6
d_gene: .
CDR3nt: TGTGCCAGCACCTTGACAGCCGTAAGCTCTGGAAACACCATATATTTT
CDR3aa: CASTLTAVSSGNTIYF

abundance: .
j_gene: TRBJ2-7
v_gene: TRBV4-1
d_gene: .
CDR3nt: TGCGCCAGCAGCCAGCGGGTGCTTGGCTACGAGCAGTACTTC
CDR3aa: CASSQRVLGYEQYF

abundance: .
j_gene: TRBJ2-2
v_gene: TRBV27
d_gene: TRBD2
CDR3nt: TGTGCCAGCAGTTTATCGAAGACTAGCGGGACGAACACCGGGGAGCTGTTTTTT
CDR3aa: CASSLSKTSGTNTGELFF

abundance: .
j_gene: TRBJ1-1
v_gene: TRBV29-1
d_gene: .
CDR3nt: TGCAGCGTTGAAGGGGGGGGTCAGAACACTGAAGCTTTCTTT
CDR3aa: CSVEGGGQNTEAFF

abundance: .
j_gene: TRBJ1-4
v_gene: TRBV19
d_gene: .
CDR3nt: TGTGCCAGTAGACAGGACCTGGGGGAAAAACTGTTTTTT
CDR3aa: CASRQDLGEKLFF

abundance: .
j_gene: TRBJ1-1
v_gene: TRBV5-1
d_gene: .
CDR3nt: TGCGCCAGCAGCTGGACACAGAACACTGAAGCTTTCTTT
CDR3aa: CASSWTQNTEAFF

abundance: .
j_gene: TRBJ2-2
v_gene: TRBV4-1
d_gene: .
CDR3nt: TGCGCCAGCAGCCAAGATAGGCCTGGCGGCGGGGAGCTGTTTTTT
CDR3aa: CASSQDRPGGGELFF

abundance: .
j_gene: TRBJ2-7
v_gene: TRBV27
d_gene: TRBD2
CDR3nt: TGTGCCAGCAGTTTAACGGGGACTATCTACGAGCAGTACTTC
CDR3aa: CASSLTGTIYEQYF

abundance: .
j_gene: TRBJ1-1
v_gene: TRBV28
d_gene: TRBD1
CDR3nt: TGTGCCAGCAGCCCGCCCAGGGGGCGAAGGGGCACTGAAGCTTTCTTT
CDR3aa: CASSPPRGRRGTEAFF

abundance: .
j_gene: TRBJ2-7
v_gene: TRBV6-1
d_gene: TRBD2
CDR3nt: TGTGCCAGCAGTGATTTTAGCGGGAGCCACGAGCAGTACTTC
CDR3aa: CASSDFSGSHEQYF

abundance: few
j_gene: TRBJ2-7
v_gene: TRBV27
d_gene: TRBD2
CDR3nt: TGTGCCAGCAGTTTAATGCCTAGCGGGATGACGGGAGAGCAGTACTTC
CDR3aa: CASSLMPSGMTGEQYF

abundance: .
j_gene: TRBJ1-2
v_gene: TRBV18
d_gene: TRBD1
CDR3nt: TGTGCCAGCTCACCTCTGGACAGGGGGGTCTATGGCTACACCTTC
CDR3aa: CASSPLDRGVYGYTF

abundance: .
j_gene: TRBJ1-5
v_gene: TRBV28
d_gene: .
CDR3nt: TGTGCCAGCAGTTTTGGCAACAATCAGCCCCAGCATTTT
CDR3aa: CASSFGNNQPQHF

abundance: once
j_gene: TRBJ2-3
v_gene: TRBV7-2
d_gene: TRBD2
CDR3nt: TGTGCCAGCAGCACGCGACCTCTAGCGGGACCCACAGATACGCAGTATTTT
CDR3aa: CASSTRPLAGPTDTQYF

abundance: .
j_gene: TRBJ1-4
v_gene: TRBV14
d_gene: .
CDR3nt: TGTGCCAGCAGCCCCCGACATACCGGAGAAAAACTGTTTTTT
CDR3aa: CASSPRHTGEKLFF

abundance: .
j_gene: TRBJ1-1
v_gene: TRBV30
d_gene: TRBD1
CDR3nt: TGTGCCTGGAGTCGACCCCGACAGGGGGCCCAGGGAACTGAAGCTTTCTTT
CDR3aa: CAWSRPRQGAQGTEAFF

abundance: .
j_gene: TRBJ2-7
v_gene: TRBV5-1
d_gene: .
CDR3nt: TGCGCCAGCAGCCCCGGGGACGAGCAGTACTTC
CDR3aa: CASSPGDEQYF

abundance: .
j_gene: TRBJ2-1
v_gene: TRBV18
d_gene: .
CDR3nt: TGTGCCAGCTCACCATCTCTATACAATGAGCAGTTCTTC
CDR3aa: CASSPSLYNEQFF

abundance: .
j_gene: TRBJ2-7
v_gene: TRBV6-5
d_gene: TRBD2
CDR3nt: TGTGCCAGCAGTAGTTTAGCGGGACCCAGGAACGAGCAGTACTTC
CDR3aa: CASSSLAGPRNEQYF

abundance: .
j_gene: TRBJ2-2
v_gene: TRBV28
d_gene: TRBD1
CDR3nt: TGTGCCAGCGGGACAGGGACGTTCACCGGGGAGCTGTTTTTT
CDR3aa: CASGTGTFTGELFF

abundance: .
j_gene: TRBJ2-5
v_gene: TRBV19
d_gene: .
CDR3nt: TGTGCCAGTAGTTCCGGGGGTACAGGAGGGCGACTTCCCCAAGAGACCCAGTACTTC
CDR3aa: CASSSGGTGGRLPQETQYF

abundance: .
j_gene: TRBJ1-2
v_gene: TRBV19
d_gene: .
CDR3nt: TGTGCCAGTAGTGTATGGGCAGAGAATGGCTACACCTTC
CDR3aa: CASSVWAENGYTF

abundance: few
j_gene: TRBJ2-1
v_gene: TRBV11-2
d_gene: .
CDR3nt: TGTGCCAGCAGCTCAGGGCCTGAGCAGTTCTTC
CDR3aa: CASSSGPEQFF

abundance: .
j_gene: TRBJ1-2
v_gene: TRBV15
d_gene: TRBD1
CDR3nt: TGTGCCACCAGCAGGTCCCGGGACAGGGGCGTCAACTATGGCTACACCTTC
CDR3aa: CATSRSRDRGVNYGYTF

abundance: .
j_gene: TRBJ2-7
v_gene: TRBV30
d_gene: TRBD1
CDR3nt: TGTGCCTGGAGTGTCCTGTCCGGGACAGGGGGCCGCGAGCAGTACTTC
CDR3aa: CAWSVLSGTGGREQYF

abundance: once
j_gene: TRBJ2-3
v_gene: TRBV18
d_gene: .
CDR3nt: TGTGCCAGCTCCCCGACAGATACGCAGTATTTT
CDR3aa: CASSPTDTQYF

abundance: .
j_gene: TRBJ1-3
v_gene: TRBV19
d_gene: .
CDR3nt: TGTGCCAGCAAACAGGGTTCCTCTGGAAACACCATATATTTT
CDR3aa: CASKQGSSGNTIYF

abundance: .
j_gene: TRBJ1-3
v_gene: TRBV28
d_gene: .
CDR3nt: TGTGCCAGCAGACCGGCCCCTCGAGGCAGAAACACCATATATTTT
CDR3aa: CASRPAPRGRNTIYF

abundance: .
j_gene: TRBJ2-3
v_gene: TRBV5-1
d_gene: .
CDR3nt: TGCGCCAGCACCCAGTCATGGGATACGCAGTATTTT
CDR3aa: CASTQSWDTQYF

abundance: .
j_gene: TRBJ1-6
v_gene: TRBV7-2
d_gene: .
CDR3nt: TGTGCCAGCAGCTTGGACATTAATTCACCCCTCCACTTT
CDR3aa: CASSLDINSPLHF

abundance: .
j_gene: TRBJ2-1
v_gene: TRBV7-7
d_gene: .
CDR3nt: TGTGCTAGCAGCCCCGGCGGTAATGGCAATGAGCAGTTCTTC
CDR3aa: CASSPGGNGNEQFF

abundance: .
j_gene: TRBJ2-3
v_gene: TRBV14
d_gene: .
CDR3nt: TGTGCCAGCAGCCAAGTTCAGCGGAACACAGATACGCAGTATTTT
CDR3aa: CASSQVQRNTDTQYF

abundance: .
j_gene: TRBJ2-7
v_gene: TRBV11-2
d_gene: TRBD2
CDR3nt: TGTGCCAGCAGCTTAGTAGGGAGCGGGAGTAAGGACGAGCAGTACTTC
CDR3aa: CASSLVGSGSKDEQYF

abundance: .
j_gene: TRBJ2-1
v_gene: TRBV5-1
d_gene: TRBD1
CDR3nt: TGCGCCAGCAGCTTGGAAAAAGGGGGCAGTGAGCAGTTCTTC
CDR3aa: CASSLEKGGSEQFF

abundance: .
j_gene: TRBJ1-1
v_gene: TRBV6-1
d_gene: .
CDR3nt: TGTGCCAGCACCTGGTCACGGGGGAGCACTGAAGCTTTCTTT
CDR3aa: CASTWSRGSTEAFF

abundance: .
j_gene: TRBJ1-4
v_gene: TRBV10-3
d_gene: .
CDR3nt: TGTGCCATCAGTGAGGTAAAGGGGCAGGAAAAACTGTTTTTT
CDR3aa: CAISEVKGQEKLFF

abundance: .
j_gene: TRBJ2-2
v_gene: TRBV5-1
d_gene: .
CDR3nt: TGCGCCAGCAGCTTGGGAACTATTGCTCTCACCGGGGAGCTGTTTTTT
CDR3aa: CASSLGTIALTGELFF

abundance: many
j_gene: TRBJ2-7
v_gene: TRBV5-4
d_gene: TRBD2
CDR3nt: TGTGCCAGCAGCAAGGCGGGAGGTGACGAGCAGTACTTC
CDR3aa: CASSKAGGDEQYF